This TCR beta chain was recovered during a study of blood T cells in healthy people across ages (dated by TCRdb to the mid-2010s). Background for the entire study: In model experiments, template switching captured roughly one uniquely barcoded TCR beta cDNA molecule for every two T cells. Using deep sequencing normalized with unique cDNA molecular identifiers, the study measured how TCR beta repertoire diversity changes with age. To avoid experimental bias, donors of different ages were distributed randomly across sequencing lanes. Two additional independent replicas of 1 million unique cDNA reads from the same blood draw were analyzed for two donors (one aged 18 to 30 and one aged 80 or older). Donors were grouped into four age groups: young (average approximately 15 years), middle-aged (approximately 41), aged (around 62) and long-lived (around 80).

The donors were some 36 Caucasian individuals from Russia, aged roughly 6 to 95 years, who were systemically healthy. Each donor gave around 9.8 milliliters of peripheral blood, collected into EDTA-treated Vacutainer tubes. Ficoll-Paque density-gradient centrifugation was used to isolate PBMCs, with at least 6 million per sample. Trizol reagent was used to extract total RNA from the PBMCs, yielding at least 5.5 micrograms per sample. Naive CD45RAhigh/CD27high T cell percentages were measured by flow cytometry on a PBMC aliquot from every donor. As regards this clonotype: Its antigen has not been determined. Base qualities are not at hand, and no much larger clone is one base apart.

The protocol used for the library was 5' RACE. TCRdb records Illumina HiSeq 2500 as the sequencer. A second about 7 to 11 cycle PCR used a sample-barcoded 5' primer and a J-beta primer mix. Each TCR beta cDNA molecule received a unique molecular identifier from a template-switch 5' adaptor carrying 12 random nucleotides. Each sample yielded at least 3 million CDR3-containing paired-end reads. First-strand cDNA was synthesized from all RNA with the Mint cDNA synthesis kit, primed by a TRBC-specific oligonucleotide. All cDNA was treated with uracil-DNA glycosylase and then went through a first 18-cycle PCR with the universal primers M1SS and BC2_uni_R. On the authors' methods: Each sample was normalized by randomly selecting 1 million high-quality reads, each carrying a distinct molecular identifier. Instead of being binned into consensus sequences, reads that shared molecular identifiers were thrown out. MiTCR, with a Q25 quality threshold and the strictest error-elimination algorithm, was used for CDR3 identification, clonotype clustering and error correction. A nonparametric unseen species model using Euler transformation provided a lower-bound estimate of total TCR beta diversity. The raw public data were reprocessed by TCRdb itself: fastp quality trimming at Q25, MiXCR clonotype calling, in-frame beta chains only. Rows are combined by CDR3 protein, so each entry shows the most common genes and DNA. The V and J calls and clone size come from TCRdb's table, not from the authors' own analysis. This sample lists just under 750,000 distinct CDR3 sequences; approximately 21% were detected once. The ten largest clones represent about 22% of the sample.

Broader findings and caveats from the paper: Observed TCR beta diversity per million T cells fell roughly linearly with age, and a significant reduction was already apparent by age around 40. Since profiling was done on bulk unsorted PBMCs, naive and antigen-experienced compartments could not be conclusively compared. Estimates of total diversity based on one million sequenced T cells were considered lower bounds and underestimates. There was a strong correlation between observed TCR beta diversity and the percentage of naive T cells measured by flow cytometry. Compared with the aged group, the long-lived group had more naive CD4+ T cells, fewer expanded clones and increased TCR diversity, suggesting age selection. Donor CMV infection status was unknown, potentially confounding age-related changes in expanded clonotypes.

The specimen sequenced was blood. The TCR comes from a man between 65 and 85 years old in good health.

The CDR3 has the sequence CSARLAGYQETQYF. The nucleotide sequence reads TGCAGCGCTCGACTAGCGGGGTACCAAGAGACCCAGTACTTC. Here the chain combines TRBV29-1 and TRBJ2-5; TRBD2 fits 11 bases in the junction. V is cut back by 7 bases and J by 0 bases, with 4 bases in the junction unmatched. From cysteine to phenylalanine, the CDR3 is 14 amino acids long. The only DNA kept is the CDR3, 42 bases in frame from the first base. CDR1 and CDR2 (SQVTM, ANQGSEA) derive from the germline V gene.